The rows below give T cell receptor beta chains drawn from one sample of a study of radiotherapy plus CTLA-4 blockade in lung cancer. The method was immunoSEQ multiplex PCR; TCRdb's version includes in-frame clones alone and lacks a portion of them. The sample records more than 75,000 clones, roughly 86% being singletons. Source: peripheral blood, taken from a patient treated with radiotherapy plus ipilimumab. Every receptor here comes from a human donor with non-small cell lung cancer who had stable disease on radiotherapy plus ipilimumab. The CDR3 runs from the conserved cysteine through the conserved F or W. A D gene is named only where the DNA matches it firmly. The size entry is marked missing in some rows and otherwise reads once, few, many or a size class.

TRBD1	.	TRBV18	TRBJ1-5	CASSPPGQSNQPQHF	TGTGCCAGCTCACCACCGGGACAGAGCAATCAGCCCCAGCATTTT
.	.	TRBV5-1	TRBJ1-1	CASSPGPNTEAFF	TGCGCCAGCAGCCCCGGGCCGAACACTGAAGCTTTCTTT
.	once	TRBV6-5	TRBJ1-4	CASKTGGGKKLFF	TGTGCCAGCAAAACAGGTGGAGGGAAAAAACTGTTTTTT
TRBD2	.	TRBV10-1	TRBJ2-5	CASSEDTGLAGRETQYF	TGCGCCAGCAGTGAGGACACAGGGCTAGCGGGACGAGAGACCCAGTACTTC
.	once	TRBV6-6	TRBJ2-5	CASGHNTETQYF	TGTGCCAGCGGCCATAACACAGAGACCCAGTACTTC
.	.	TRBV10-3	TRBJ2-5	CAISDSDSPGETQYF	TGTGCCATCAGTGACTCGGACTCCCCAGGGGAGACCCAGTACTTC
TRBD1	.	TRBV5-6	TRBJ1-5	CASSPGPTGTANSNQPQHF	TGTGCCAGCAGCCCGGGTCCGACGGGGACAGCTAATAGCAATCAGCCCCAGCATTTT
.	.	TRBV18	TRBJ2-2	CASSPRLDPNTGELFF	TGTGCCAGCTCACCCCGACTAGACCCGAACACCGGGGAGCTGTTTTTT
TRBD2	.	TRBV28	TRBJ2-1	CASREAGPYNEQFF	TGTGCCAGCAGAGAAGCGGGACCTTACAATGAGCAGTTCTTC
.	.	TRBV6-5	TRBJ1-1	CASSLGRGGTEAFF	TGTGCCAGCAGCCTCGGACGGGGTGGCACTGAAGCTTTCTTT
.	.	TRBV21-1	TRBJ1-5	CASSKPHGTGSGQPQHF	TGTGCCAGCAGCAAACCCCACGGGACGGGTTCAGGACAGCCCCAGCATTTT
.	.	TRBV9	TRBJ2-6	CASSVASGANVLTF	TGTGCCAGCAGCGTAGCTTCTGGGGCCAACGTCCTGACTTTC
.	.	TRBV5-1	TRBJ1-3	CASGVGDLAGNTIYF	TGCGCCAGCGGGGTCGGGGATCTTGCTGGAAACACCATATATTTT
.	.	TRBV7-9	TRBJ1-1	CASSLVGGANTEAFF	TGTGCCAGCAGCTTAGTAGGCGGGGCGAACACTGAAGCTTTCTTT
TRBD2	.	TRBV5-6	TRBJ2-6	CASSSLGGISSGANVLTF	TGTGCCAGCAGCTCTCTGGGAGGGATCAGCTCTGGGGCCAACGTCCTGACTTTC
.	.	TRBV13	TRBJ1-2	CASSSSGLYGYTF	TGTGCCAGCAGCTCCTCGGGCCTCTATGGCTACACCTTC
.	.	TRBV28	TRBJ1-3	CASSFRPLGNTIYF	TGTGCCAGCAGTTTCAGGCCTCTCGGAAACACCATATATTTT
TRBD2	.	TRBV14	TRBJ2-1	CASSQEIPAGTGEQFF	TGTGCCAGCAGCCAAGAGATTCCAGCGGGAACGGGTGAGCAGTTCTTC
.	once	TRBV4-1	TRBJ1-2	CASSQDLQLGYGYTF	TGCGCCAGCAGCCAAGATCTTCAGTTAGGCTATGGCTACACCTTC
.	.	TRBV5-6	TRBJ2-1	CASSRSDYEQFF	TGTGCCAGCAGCCGTTCCGACTATGAGCAGTTCTTC
.	once	TRBV7-2	TRBJ2-7	CASSFASYEQYF	TGTGCCAGCAGCTTCGCCTCCTACGAGCAGTACTTC
.	.	TRBV7-9	TRBJ2-2	CASSMYGSNTGELFF	TGTGCCAGCAGCATGTACGGGTCGAACACCGGGGAGCTGTTTTTT
TRBD2	few	TRBV28	TRBJ2-7	CASSLTSGRAYEQYF	TGTGCCAGCAGTTTAACTAGCGGGAGGGCCTACGAGCAGTACTTC
.	.	TRBV6-4	TRBJ1-6	CASSDYTDPIFNSPLHF	TGTGCCAGCAGTGACTATACAGACCCTATCTTTAATTCACCCCTCCACTTT
.	.	TRBV6-5	TRBJ1-6	CASVGIRGNSPLHF	TGTGCCAGCGTCGGAATTAGAGGAAATTCACCCCTCCACTTT
.	.	TRBV29-1	TRBJ1-2	CSVEDQQGGGYTF	TGCAGCGTTGAAGATCAACAGGGAGGAGGCTACACCTTC